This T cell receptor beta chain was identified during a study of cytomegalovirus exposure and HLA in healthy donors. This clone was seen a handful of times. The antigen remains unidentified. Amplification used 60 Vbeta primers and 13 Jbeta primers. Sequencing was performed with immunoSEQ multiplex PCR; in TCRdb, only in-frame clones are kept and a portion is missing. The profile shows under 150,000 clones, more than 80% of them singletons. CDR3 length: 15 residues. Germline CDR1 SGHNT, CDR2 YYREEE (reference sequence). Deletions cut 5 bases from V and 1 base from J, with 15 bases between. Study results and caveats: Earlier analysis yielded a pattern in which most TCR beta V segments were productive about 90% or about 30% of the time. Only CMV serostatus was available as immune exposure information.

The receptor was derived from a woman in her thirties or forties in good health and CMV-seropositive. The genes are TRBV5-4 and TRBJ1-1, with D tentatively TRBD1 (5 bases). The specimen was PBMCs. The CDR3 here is CASRVSGGRNTEAFF. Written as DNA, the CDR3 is TGTGCCAGCAGGGTGTCTGGGGGGAGGAACACTGAAGCTTTCTTT.